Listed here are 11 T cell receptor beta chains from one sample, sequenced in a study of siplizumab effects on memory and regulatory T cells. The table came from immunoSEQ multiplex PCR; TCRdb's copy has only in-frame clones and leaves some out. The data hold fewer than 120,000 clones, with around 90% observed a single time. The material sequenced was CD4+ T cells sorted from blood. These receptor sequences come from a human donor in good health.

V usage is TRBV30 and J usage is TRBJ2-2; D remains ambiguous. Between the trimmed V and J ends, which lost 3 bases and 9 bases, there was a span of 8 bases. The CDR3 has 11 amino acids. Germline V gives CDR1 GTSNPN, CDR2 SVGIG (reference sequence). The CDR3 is CAWRSARELFF. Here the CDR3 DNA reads TGTGCCTGGAGGAGTGCCCGGGAGCTGTTTTTT.

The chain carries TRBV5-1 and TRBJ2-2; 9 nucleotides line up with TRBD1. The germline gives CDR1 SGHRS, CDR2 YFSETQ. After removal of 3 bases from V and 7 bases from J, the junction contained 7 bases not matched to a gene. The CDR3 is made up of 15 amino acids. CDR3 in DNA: TGCGCCAGCAGCTACGGACAGGGGAGGATCGGGGAGCTGTTTTTT. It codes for CASSYGQGRIGELFF.

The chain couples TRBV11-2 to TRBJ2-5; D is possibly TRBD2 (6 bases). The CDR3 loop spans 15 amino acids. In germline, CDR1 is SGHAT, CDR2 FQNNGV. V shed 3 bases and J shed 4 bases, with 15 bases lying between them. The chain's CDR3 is CASSFIGRGGETQYF. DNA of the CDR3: TGTGCCAGCAGCTTTATCGGGCGGGGAGGAGAGACCCAGTACTTC.

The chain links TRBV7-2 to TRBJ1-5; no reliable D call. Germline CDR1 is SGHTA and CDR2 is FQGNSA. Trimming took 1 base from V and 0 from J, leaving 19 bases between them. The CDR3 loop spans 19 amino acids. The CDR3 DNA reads TGTGCCAGCAGCTTAGGGGTCAGGCCTACGGGATATAGCAATCAGCCCCAGCATTTT. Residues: CASSLGVRPTGYSNQPQHF.

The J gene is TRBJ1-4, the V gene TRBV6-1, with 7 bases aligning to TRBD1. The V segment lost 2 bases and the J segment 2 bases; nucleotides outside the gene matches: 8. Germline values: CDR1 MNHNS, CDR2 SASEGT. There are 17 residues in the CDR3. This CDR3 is CASSEIGRGYTNEKLFF. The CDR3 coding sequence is TGTGCCAGCAGTGAAATCGGCAGGGGGTACACTAATGAAAAACTGTTTTTT.

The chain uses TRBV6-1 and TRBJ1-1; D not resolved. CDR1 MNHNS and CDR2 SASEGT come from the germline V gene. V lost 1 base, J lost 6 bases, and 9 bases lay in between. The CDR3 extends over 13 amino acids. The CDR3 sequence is CASSEGPRAEAFF. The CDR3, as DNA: TGTGCCAGCAGTGAAGGGCCGAGGGCTGAAGCTTTCTTT.

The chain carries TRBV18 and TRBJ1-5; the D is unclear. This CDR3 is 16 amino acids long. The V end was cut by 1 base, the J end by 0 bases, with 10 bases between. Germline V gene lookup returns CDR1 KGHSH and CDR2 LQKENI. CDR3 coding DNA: TGTGCCAGCTCACCACAGGGTCAAGATAGCAATCAGCCCCAGCATTTT. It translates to CASSPQGQDSNQPQHF. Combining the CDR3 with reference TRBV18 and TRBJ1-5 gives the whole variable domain NAGVMQNPRHLVRRRGQEARLRCSPMKGHSHVYWYRQLPEEGLKFMVYLQKENIIDESGMPKERFSAEFPKEGPSILRIQQVVRGDSAAYFCASSPQGQDSNQPQHFGDGTRLSIL.

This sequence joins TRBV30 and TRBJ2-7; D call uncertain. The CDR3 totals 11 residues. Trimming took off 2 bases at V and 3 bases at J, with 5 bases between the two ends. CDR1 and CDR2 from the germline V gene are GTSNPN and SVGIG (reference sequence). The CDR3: CAWSTYYEQYF. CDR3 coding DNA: TGTGCCTGGAGTACCTACTACGAGCAGTACTTC.

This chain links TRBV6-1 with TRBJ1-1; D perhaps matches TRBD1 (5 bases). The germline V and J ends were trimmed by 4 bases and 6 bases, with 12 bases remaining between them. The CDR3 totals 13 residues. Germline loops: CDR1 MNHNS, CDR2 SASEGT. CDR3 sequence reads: CASSGGDKPEAFF. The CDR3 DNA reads TGTGCCAGCAGTGGGGGGGATAAGCCTGAAGCTTTCTTT.

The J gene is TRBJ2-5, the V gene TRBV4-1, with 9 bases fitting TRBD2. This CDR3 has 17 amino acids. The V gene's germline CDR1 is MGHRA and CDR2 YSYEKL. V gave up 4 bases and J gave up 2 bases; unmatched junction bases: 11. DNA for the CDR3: TGCGCCAGCAGCCCTAGGGTTTCAGCGGGGGGACAAGAGACCCAGTACTTC. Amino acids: CASSPRVSAGGQETQYF.

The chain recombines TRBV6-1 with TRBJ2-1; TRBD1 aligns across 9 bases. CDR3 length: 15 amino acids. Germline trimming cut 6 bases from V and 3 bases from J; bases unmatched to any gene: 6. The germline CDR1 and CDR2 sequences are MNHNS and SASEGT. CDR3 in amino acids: CASSTTGGNYNEQFF. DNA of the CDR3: TGTGCCAGCAGCACGACAGGGGGAAACTACAATGAGCAGTTCTTC.